Detailed here is one TCR beta chain. Its matching antigen is unknown. The data stem from a study of T cells in Graves' hyperthyroidism and ophthalmopathy. The wider study: It was at initial diagnosis, before any treatment, that peripheral blood was collected.

Study outcomes and limitations: The blood repertoire included most of the expanded thyroid clonotypes above 0.001.

Investigators excluded patients with uncontrolled infection, other autoimmune disease, pregnancy or lactation. Diagnosis relied on clinical symptoms, serum thyroxine and TRAb, thyroid ultrasound and orbital computed tomography. TCR beta CDR3 regions were amplified from RNA transcripts. First-round RT-PCR targeting the TCR CDR3 was performed with the HTBI primer set. TCRdb fed the multiplex PCR reads into MiXCR, producing one record per CDR3 protein. The sample contains around 360,000 distinct CDR3 sequences, about 16% of which appear only once. The V and J ends lost 7 bases and 6 bases, in that order; junction bases with no gene match: 10. The CDR3 has 15 amino acids. The germline CDR1 and CDR2 sequences are MDHEN and SYDVKM.

This receptor was identified in a woman aged 55-70 years with Graves' ophthalmopathy. The chain links TRBV28 to TRBJ2-7, with 12 bases lining up with TRBD1. The sample consisted of blood. The CDR3 protein is CASIIGGQGAGEQYF. DNA for the CDR3: TGTGCCAGCATCATAGGGGGACAGGGGGCGGGCGAGCAGTACTTC.